Below are 12 T cell receptor beta chains sequenced from a single sample in a study of T cells in Graves' hyperthyroidism and ophthalmopathy. Using RNA transcripts as the source, TCR beta CDR3 regions were amplified. In the first-round RT-PCR of the TCR CDR3, the HTBI primer set was used. One entry per CDR3 protein, called by TCRdb with MiXCR from the multiplex PCR reads. This table has 400,000 to 600,000 distinct CDR3 sequences, around 20% appearing once. The sample was blood. These receptors were collected from a man aged 18 to 30 with Graves' hyperthyroidism.

The chain uses TRBV5-1 and TRBJ1-2, with D perhaps TRBD1 (6 bases). Trimming removed 0 bases at V and 5 bases at J, with 14 bases between. CDR3 length: 15 amino acids. The germline V gene has CDR1 SGHRS and CDR2 YFSETQ. The CDR3 loop is CASSLEDRPSYGYTF. The CDR3 region has the DNA TGCGCCAGCAGCTTGGAGGACAGACCTTCTTATGGCTACACCTTC.

The chain joins TRBV28 to TRBJ2-7, with D tentatively TRBD1 (6 bases). The CDR3 contains 15 residues. Per germline, CDR1 MDHEN and CDR2 SYDVKM. Trimming took off 6 bases at V and 2 bases at J, with 17 bases between the two ends. The CDR3 reads CASRARDIWAYEQYF. The CDR3 DNA sequence: TGTGCCAGCAGAGCCCGGGACATATGGGCCTACGAGCAGTACTTC.

This clonotype was observed many times. V usage is TRBV2 and J usage is TRBJ1-5, with D tentatively TRBD1 (6 bases). The V gene lost 7 bases and the J gene lost 7 bases, with 11 bases spanning the gap. The CDR3 has 12 amino acids. CDR1 is SNHLY and CDR2 is FYNNEI in the germline V gene. As DNA, the CDR3 is TGTGCCAGCAACAGGGATGGACAGCCCCAGCATTTT. Amino acids: CASNRDGQPQHF.

In this sample, this clonotype turned up many times. This rearrangement joins TRBV10-2 to TRBJ2-2, with D uncertain. V was cut by 7 bases and J by 3 bases, with 21 bases left in between. CDR1 and CDR2 from the germline V gene are WSHSY and SAAADI. The CDR3 is 17 residues long. The CDR3 sequence: CASNPPATVSHTGELFF. CDR3 nucleotides: TGCGCCAGCAATCCACCCGCCACAGTTTCACACACCGGGGAGCTGTTTTTT.

This clonotype was detected many times. V usage is TRBV27 and J usage is TRBJ2-7, with a tentative D call TRBD1 (5 bases). The V end lost 3 bases, the J end lost 3 bases, and 9 bases lay between the germline ends. Germline lookup yields CDR1 MNHEY and CDR2 SMNVEV (reference sequence). The CDR3 runs 13 residues. The CDR3 protein is CASSFGQDYEQYF. CDR3 sequence (DNA): TGTGCCAGCAGTTTCGGACAAGACTACGAGCAGTACTTC.

This clonotype was recorded many times. The chain combines TRBV6-1 with TRBJ1-5, with a possible D match to TRBD1 (5 bases). Trimming left V 7 bases short and J 6 bases short, with 19 bases between. Germline CDR1 is MNHNS and CDR2 is SASEGT. The CDR3 covers 15 residues. This chain's CDR3 is CASTEWDLGSQPQHF. The CDR3 DNA reads as TGTGCCAGCACCGAATGGGACCTGGGCAGTCAGCCCCAGCATTTT.

This clonotype was picked up many times. This rearrangement joins TRBV6-5 to TRBJ1-3; no clear D. Per the germline V gene, CDR1 is MNHEY and CDR2 is SVGAGI. V was clipped by 0 bases and J by 1 base, with 7 bases between them. CDR3 length equals 15 residues. In nucleotides, the CDR3 is TGTGCCAGCAGTTACTCGACGGGTTCTGGAAACACCATATATTTT. This codes for CASSYSTGSGNTIYF.

This clonotype was observed a few times. The V call is TRBV6-1, the J call TRBJ1-2; 7 bases agree with TRBD1. The ends lost 6 bases at V and 4 bases at J; junction bases unmatched: 8. The CDR3 runs 14 residues. Germline CDR1 MNHNS, CDR2 SASEGT. The CDR3 sequence is CASRRGGGPYGYTF. CDR3 DNA: TGTGCCAGCAGACGAGGAGGGGGCCCCTATGGCTACACCTTC.

As regards this clonotype: The germline gene is not matched at one end of the junction; a read error may be the cause. The chain couples TRBV5-6 to TRBJ2-7; D gene ambiguous. CDR1 is SGHDT and CDR2 is YYEEEE in the germline V gene. The CDR3 loop spans 12 amino acids. CDR3 sequence: CSSSLSRYEQYF. The CDR3 region has the DNA TGTTCCAGCAGCTTGAGCCGCTACGAGCAGTACTTC.

The V and J genes are TRBV7-9 and TRBJ2-3; 8 nucleotides agree with TRBD2. J was trimmed by 4 bases and V by 2 bases; bases with no gene match: 2. CDR3 length equals 14 residues. Germline V gives CDR1 SEHNR, CDR2 FQNEAQ (reference sequence). CDR3 amino acids: CASSLTAGADTQYF. CDR3 DNA: TGTGCCAGCAGCTTAACAGCGGGGGCAGATACGCAGTATTTT.

This sequence joins TRBV6-2 or TRBV6-3 and TRBJ2-6; the D is unclear. The CDR3 totals 15 residues. Germline assignment: CDR1 MNHEY and CDR2 SVGEGT. The V and J ends lost 4 bases and 3 bases respectively, with 10 bases between them. CDR3 sequence: CASSSRPGGANVLTF. CDR3 nucleotides: TGTGCCAGCAGTTCCCGGCCCGGTGGGGCCAACGTCCTGACTTTC.

This clonotype was detected only a few times. The chain recombines TRBV2 with TRBJ2-2, with 9 bases matching TRBD1. Germline values: CDR1 SNHLY, CDR2 FYNNEI. This CDR3 contains 16 residues. With V trimmed by 1 base and J by 8 bases, 8 bases remained unmatched. The CDR3: CASSEGRDRVGGELFF. CDR3 sequence (DNA): TGTGCCAGCAGTGAAGGTCGGGACAGGGTAGGAGGGGAGCTGTTTTTT. The variable domain in full, completed from reference TRBV2 and TRBJ2-2, reads EPEVTQTPSHQVTQMGQEVILRCVPISNHLYFYWYRQILGQKVEFLVSFYNNEISEKSEIFDDQFSVERPDGSNFTLKIRSTKLEDSAMYFCASSEGRDRVGGELFFGEGSRLTVL.